These T cell receptor beta chains were read from a single sample in a study of human T cells and chemical hapten exposure. A single record per CDR3 protein comes from TCRdb applying MiXCR to the RACE reads. The table has just under 350,000 distinct CDR3 sequences, roughly 6.9% seen once; the top ten hold about 8%. Sequencing used whole blood, obtained in connection with sensitization to the hapten diphenylcyclopropenone (DPC). All receptors derive from a woman between 18 and 30 years old with alopecia areata. Some clones in this sample may be carry-over from other donors' samples. Both conserved end residues are part of each CDR3. The order of the fields is J gene, D gene, V gene, CDR3 protein. A D gene is named only where the DNA matches it firmly.

TRBJ1-2 - TRBV27 CASGSPLTGNYGYTF
TRBJ2-5 - TRBV5-1 CASSLDPNQETQYF
TRBJ1-6 - TRBV20-1 CSARKGDESSYNSPLHF
TRBJ1-2 TRBD1 TRBV5-1 CASRTGTGYGYTF
TRBJ2-3 TRBD1 TRBV15 CATSRDGTGGPDTQYF
TRBJ2-7 TRBD1 TRBV12-3/TRBV12-4 CASSQGTVEREQYF
TRBJ2-6 - TRBV27 CASSGNGGGSGANVLTF
TRBJ1-6 TRBD1 TRBV6-2/TRBV6-3 CASSYSNRGNSPLHF
TRBJ1-2 - TRBV28 CASSLDQGRAYGYTF
TRBJ1-4 - TRBV5-4 CASSLISEEKLFF
TRBJ1-6 - TRBV29-1 CSVGQERGSPLHF
TRBJ1-6 - TRBV12-3/TRBV12-4 CASSFPGSRSPLHF
TRBJ1-5 - TRBV29-1 CSVEDHPNQPQHF
TRBJ2-6 - TRBV4-3 CASSQERTTSSGANVLTF
TRBJ2-5 TRBD1 TRBV6-2/TRBV6-3 CASRHRGETQYF
TRBJ1-2 - TRBV15 CATSKDNYGYTF
TRBJ1-4 TRBD1 TRBV15 CATSRTSTGPNEKLFF
TRBJ2-1 - TRBV6-5 CASSFGGEPGNTNSYNEQFF
TRBJ2-3 - TRBV7-7 CAKGDMGTDTQYF
TRBJ1-2 - TRBV6-2/TRBV6-3 CASSEGYYGYTF
TRBJ1-2 TRBD1 TRBV6-5 CASSTGGFDYGYTF
TRBJ1-4 - TRBV3-1 CASSQDQGWEKLFF
TRBJ2-5 - TRBV6-4 CAKPDKKGKIESQETQYF
TRBJ2-6 TRBD1 TRBV12-3/TRBV12-4 CASSLRGQTFSGANVLTF
TRBJ2-1 TRBD1 TRBV28 CASSLPTGAYNEQFF
TRBJ2-1 - TRBV7-2 CASSPLPGQSEQFF
TRBJ1-5 - TRBV5-6 CASSYMTGNQPQHF
TRBJ2-1 TRBD1 TRBV4-2 CASSQERIGTGSYNEQFF
TRBJ1-1 TRBD1 TRBV6-1 CASSTTGGWGIPNMNTEAFF
TRBJ2-1 TRBD1 TRBV2 CASREQGSSYNEQFF
TRBJ2-7 - TRBV6-5 CASSTGTRTPYEQYF
TRBJ2-1 TRBD2 TRBV12-3/TRBV12-4 CASSQPTSGGRSEQFF
TRBJ2-6 TRBD1 TRBV7-9 CASSSTRDRGLGANVLTF
TRBJ2-5 - TRBV5-1 CASSLEAVEETQYF
TRBJ2-4 TRBD1 TRBV6-5 CASSPFGGQVHILYF
TRBJ2-7 TRBD1 TRBV5-6 CASSLPTGNSHEQYF
TRBJ2-7 - TRBV6-5 CASSSPGSGEQYF
TRBJ2-3 TRBD2 TRBV7-4 CASITELAGCEGPPTDTQYF
TRBJ2-7 TRBD2 TRBV20-1 CSARIGPSGADSYEQYF
TRBJ1-3 TRBD1 TRBV7-3 CASSSGQGGNTIYF
TRBJ2-5 TRBD2 TRBV20-1 CSAQHPTSGLETQYF
TRBJ1-1 - TRBV18 CASSPRGMNTEAFF
TRBJ2-7 - TRBV4-2 CASSQDSGRQAYEQYF
TRBJ2-5 TRBD2 TRBV6-2/TRBV6-3 CASGDYLPQYF
TRBJ2-1 TRBD2 TRBV20-1 CSARLAGGLSYNEQFF
TRBJ1-2 - TRBV29-1 CSVEELSYRGYTF